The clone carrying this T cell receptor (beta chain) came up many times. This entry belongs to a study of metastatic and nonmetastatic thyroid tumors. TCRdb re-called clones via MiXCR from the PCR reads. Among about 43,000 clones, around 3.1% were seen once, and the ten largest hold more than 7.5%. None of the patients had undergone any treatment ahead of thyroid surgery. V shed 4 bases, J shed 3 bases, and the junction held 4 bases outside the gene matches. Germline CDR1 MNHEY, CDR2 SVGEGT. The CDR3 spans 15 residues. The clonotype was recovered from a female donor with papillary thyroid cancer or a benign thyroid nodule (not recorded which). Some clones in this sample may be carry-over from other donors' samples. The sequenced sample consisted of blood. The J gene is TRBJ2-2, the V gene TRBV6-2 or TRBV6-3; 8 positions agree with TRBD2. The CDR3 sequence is CASSSGTSHTGELFF. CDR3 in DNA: TGTGCCAGCAGTTCCGGGACTAGTCACACCGGGGAGCTGTTTTTT.